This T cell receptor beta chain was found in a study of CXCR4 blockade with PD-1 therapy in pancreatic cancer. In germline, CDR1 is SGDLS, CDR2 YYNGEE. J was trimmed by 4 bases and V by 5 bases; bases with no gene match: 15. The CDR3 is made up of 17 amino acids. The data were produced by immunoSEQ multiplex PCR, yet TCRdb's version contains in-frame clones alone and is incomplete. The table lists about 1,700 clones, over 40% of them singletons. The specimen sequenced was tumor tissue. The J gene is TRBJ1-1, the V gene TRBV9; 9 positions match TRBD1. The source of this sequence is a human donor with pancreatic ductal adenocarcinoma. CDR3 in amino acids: CASSEGGTGKVGTEAFF. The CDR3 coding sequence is TGTGCCAGCAGTGAAGGCGGGACAGGGAAGGTAGGCACTGAAGCTTTCTTT.